Sequencing of this TCR beta chain was carried out in a study of blood T cell repertoires in COVID-19. All recovered Cohort 3 donors got two negative PCRs, got clearance, or saw symptom resolution. From germline, CDR1 is SGDLS and CDR2 YYNGEE. With V trimmed by 0 bases and J by 6 bases, 14 bases remained unmatched. The CDR3 is made up of 19 amino acids. Here immunoSEQ multiplex PCR was the method, and the copy in TCRdb shows in-frame clones only, minus some. The sample holds roughly 200,000 clones, more than 80% seen once. The chain uses TRBV9 and TRBJ2-3; 12 nucleotides line up with TRBD2. This receptor was identified in a man under 40 who had recovered from COVID-19. Material: PBMCs or T cells enriched from blood (not recorded which). This CDR3 is CASSVAPTLTSGGLDTQYF. CDR3 nucleotides: TGTGCCAGCAGCGTAGCCCCGACCCTAACTAGCGGGGGGTTGGATACGCAGTATTTT.